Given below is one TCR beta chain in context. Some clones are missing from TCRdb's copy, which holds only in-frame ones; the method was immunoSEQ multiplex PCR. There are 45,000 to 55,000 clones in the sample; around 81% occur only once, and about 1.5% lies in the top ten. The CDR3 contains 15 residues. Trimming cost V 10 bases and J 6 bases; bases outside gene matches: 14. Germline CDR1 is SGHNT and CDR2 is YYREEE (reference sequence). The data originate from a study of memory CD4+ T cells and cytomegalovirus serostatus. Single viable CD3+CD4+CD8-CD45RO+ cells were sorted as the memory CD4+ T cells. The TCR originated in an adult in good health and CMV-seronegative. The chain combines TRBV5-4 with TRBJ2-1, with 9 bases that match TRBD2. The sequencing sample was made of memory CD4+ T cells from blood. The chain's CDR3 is CAGPHIAGEGNEQFF. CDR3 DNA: TGTGCCGGCCCTCATATAGCGGGAGAGGGCAATGAGCAGTTCTTC.